This TCR beta chain stems from a study of shared clonotypes between healthy human individuals. Per the study methods: There were no quality scores in the junction-only immunoSEQ sequences, so filtering differed. Clones were read by immunoSEQ multiplex PCR, and TCRdb kept only the in-frame ones, dropping some. V and J calls and clone size are those listed in that table; D and trimming were worked out from the DNA. The sample has millions of clones; 93% are singletons. There are 17 residues in the CDR3. The germline CDR1 and CDR2 sequences are MNHEY and SMNVEV (reference sequence). V shed 6 bases, J shed 3 bases, and the junction held 15 bases outside the gene matches.

The specimen was naive CD4+ T cells from PBMCs. The subset denotes: CD45RA+ positively selected. This sequence joins TRBV27 and TRBJ2-3; 7 bases align to TRBD1. The TCR comes from a man younger than 35 in good health. Some clones in this sample may be carry-over from other donors' samples. The CDR3 coding sequence is TGTGCCAGCAGACAGGGGCGGTCTCCGAGGATTACAGATACGCAGTATTTT. Its translation: CASRQGRSPRITDTQYF.